Below are 5 T cell receptor beta chains sequenced from a single sample in a study of cytomegalovirus exposure and HLA in healthy donors. TCRdb keeps only in-frame clones here, not all; method: immunoSEQ multiplex PCR. The data hold 150,000 to 200,000 clones, with approximately 84% observed a single time. What was sequenced was PBMCs. The receptors here all came from a woman under 30 in good health and CMV-seropositive.

The rearrangement uses TRBV2 and TRBJ1-1; possible D gene TRBD1, 6 bases. Per germline, CDR1 SNHLY and CDR2 FYNNEI. Trimming shortened V by 6 bases and J by 5 bases, and 13 bases separated the two germline ends. CDR3 size: 13 residues. This CDR3 reads CASSSIGGTEAFF. The CDR3 region has the DNA TGTGCCAGCAGCTCGATAGGGGGAACTGAAGCTTTCTTT.

This chain joins TRBV5-6 and TRBJ1-2; D remains unclear. V was cut by 4 bases and J by 6 bases, with 19 bases left in between. Germline loops: CDR1 SGHDT, CDR2 YYEEEE. CDR3 size: 15 residues. CDR3 coding DNA: TGTGCCAGCAGCCCAAGCACTACTACCCGAAATGGCTACACCTTC. Amino acid sequence: CASSPSTTTRNGYTF.

The gene calls are TRBV5-1 and TRBJ1-1; maybe TRBD1 (5 bases). The CDR3 has 15 residues. The ends were cut back, 0 bases at V and 5 bases at J, with 14 bases in the middle. Germline assignment: CDR1 SGHRS and CDR2 YFSETQ. CDR3 nucleotides: TGCGCCAGCAGCTTGGCCGGGAGGGGAGGAACTGAAGCTTTCTTT. Protein product: CASSLAGRGGTEAFF.

This clone was seen a handful of times. This rearrangement joins TRBV10-3 to TRBJ2-3, with 7 nucleotides matching TRBD1. The CDR3 consists of 14 residues. Germline V gene sequence: CDR1 ENHRY, CDR2 SYGVKD. Here the CDR3 DNA reads TGTGCTGTTAATGGGGACAGTAGCACAGATACGCAGTATTTT. It encodes CAVNGDSSTDTQYF.

The V call is TRBV9, the J call TRBJ1-2; 7 nucleotides align to TRBD1. Trimming took 0 bases from V and 4 from J; bases not matched to a gene: 6. This CDR3 spans 15 amino acids. Germline loops: CDR1 SGDLS, CDR2 YYNGEE. CDR3 in amino acids: CASSVGDSPSYGYTF. CDR3 bases: TGTGCCAGCAGCGTAGGGGACAGCCCTAGCTATGGCTACACCTTC.